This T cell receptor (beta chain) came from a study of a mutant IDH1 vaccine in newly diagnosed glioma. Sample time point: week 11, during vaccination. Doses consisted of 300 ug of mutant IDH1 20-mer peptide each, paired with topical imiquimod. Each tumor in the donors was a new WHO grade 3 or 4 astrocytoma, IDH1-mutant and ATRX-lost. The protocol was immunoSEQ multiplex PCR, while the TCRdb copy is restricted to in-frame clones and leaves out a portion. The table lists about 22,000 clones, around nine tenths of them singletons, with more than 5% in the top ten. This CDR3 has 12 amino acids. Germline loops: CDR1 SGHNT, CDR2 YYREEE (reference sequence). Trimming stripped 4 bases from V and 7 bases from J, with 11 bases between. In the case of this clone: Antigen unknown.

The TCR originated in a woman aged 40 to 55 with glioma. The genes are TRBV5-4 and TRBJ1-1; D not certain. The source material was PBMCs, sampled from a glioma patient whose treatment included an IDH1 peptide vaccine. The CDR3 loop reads CASSRATDEAFF. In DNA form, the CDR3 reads TGTGCCAGCAGCCGCGCCACTGATGAAGCTTTCTTT.